This record concerns one T cell receptor beta chain sequence. Its antigen is undetermined. V dropped 1 base and J dropped 0; count of bases not matched to a gene: 7. Germline CDR1 is SGHVS and CDR2 is FQNEAQ. The CDR3 contains 17 residues. Unique-molecular-identifier-tagged TCR beta cDNA libraries were used. TCRdb reprocessed the PCR reads with MiXCR, giving one entry per CDR3 protein. The sample shows approximately 440,000 distinct CDR3 sequences, roughly 45% of them seen only once. The data stem from a study of post-analysis software for immune sequencing data. General observations from the study: Included in a set of roughly five TRBV segments more frequent in patients than controls were TRBV5-6, TRBV5-1 and TRBV20-1.

V usage is TRBV7-8 and J usage is TRBJ1-2; 8 nucleotides line up with TRBD1. The sample consisted of blood. This clonotype originated in a girl between 10 and 17 years old with multiple sclerosis. The chain's CDR3 is CASSLVPGGGPNYGYTF. The CDR3 DNA follows: TGTGCCAGCAGCTTAGTCCCAGGGGGCGGCCCTAACTATGGCTACACCTTC.